The 5 T cell receptor beta chains below come from one sample, sequenced in a study of shared clonotypes between healthy human individuals. Data came from immunoSEQ multiplex PCR; TCRdb stores just in-frame clones and leaves some out. The sample consists of roughly 1,600,000 clones, around 98.5% of them appearing once. Material for sequencing was naive CD4+ T cells sorted from blood. Subset of the sample: CD45RA+ positively selected. The receptors were sampled from a man aged 25-45 years in good health.

This clone was observed once. V and J are TRBV7-2 and TRBJ2-7; 7 bases map to TRBD2. V gave up 8 bases and J gave up 0 bases; unmatched junction bases: 7. CDR3 length: 14 amino acids. Germline assignment: CDR1 SGHTA and CDR2 FQGNSA. The chain's CDR3 is CASAHLADSYEQYF. The CDR3 region has the DNA TGTGCCAGCGCCCATCTAGCGGACTCCTACGAGCAGTACTTC.

The chain couples TRBV4-3 to TRBJ2-7; TRBD2 agrees at 14 bases. The CDR3 length is 21 residues. Germline V gene data show CDR1 as LGHNA and CDR2 as YSLEER. V was clipped by 3 bases and J by 2 bases; unmatched bases: 18. The CDR3 loop is CASSQGFVGGLAGDPTYEQYF. CDR3 nucleotides: TGCGCCAGCAGCCAGGGTTTCGTTGGGGGACTAGCGGGAGATCCTACCTACGAGCAGTACTTC.

This clone is a singleton in its sample. The V and J genes are TRBV18 and TRBJ1-5, with 12 bases aligning to TRBD1. The V gene end was trimmed by 3 bases and the J gene end by 7 bases; junction bases not matched to a gene: 7. The CDR3 has 16 residues. Germline V lookup: CDR1 KGHSH, CDR2 LQKENI. In DNA, the CDR3 is TGTGCCAGCTCACCCAGGGACAGGGGGCGAGCCCAGCCCCAGCATTTT. Translation gives CASSPRDRGRAQPQHF. The entire variable domain, with the rest obtained from reference TRBV18 and TRBJ1-5, is as follows: NAGVMQNPRHLVRRRGQEARLRCSPMKGHSHVYWYRQLPEEGLKFMVYLQKENIIDESGMPKERFSAEFPKEGPSILRIQQVVRGDSAAYFCASSPRDRGRAQPQHFGDGTRLSIL.

The chain carries TRBV9 and TRBJ2-2, with 11 bases matching TRBD1. The CDR3 loop spans 19 amino acids. From germline, CDR1 is SGDLS and CDR2 YYNGEE. V dropped 0 bases and J dropped 6; count of bases not matched to a gene: 13. For the CDR3, the DNA is TGTGCCAGCAGCGTAGGGACAGGGGGCGCCCAAAGTTGGGCCGGGGAGCTGTTTTTT. As protein: CASSVGTGGAQSWAGELFF.

In regard to this clone: The sample holds other DNA sequences that translate to the same CDR3. The chain has TRBV5-1 and TRBJ2-5; TRBD2 might be the D (5 bases). V dropped 2 bases and J dropped 1 base, with 6 bases sitting between them. This CDR3 region has 13 residues. Per the germline V gene, CDR1 is SGHRS and CDR2 is YFSETQ. The CDR3, as DNA: TGCGCCAGCAGCTTAGCGGTCCAAGAGACCCAGTACTTC. Amino acids: CASSLAVQETQYF.